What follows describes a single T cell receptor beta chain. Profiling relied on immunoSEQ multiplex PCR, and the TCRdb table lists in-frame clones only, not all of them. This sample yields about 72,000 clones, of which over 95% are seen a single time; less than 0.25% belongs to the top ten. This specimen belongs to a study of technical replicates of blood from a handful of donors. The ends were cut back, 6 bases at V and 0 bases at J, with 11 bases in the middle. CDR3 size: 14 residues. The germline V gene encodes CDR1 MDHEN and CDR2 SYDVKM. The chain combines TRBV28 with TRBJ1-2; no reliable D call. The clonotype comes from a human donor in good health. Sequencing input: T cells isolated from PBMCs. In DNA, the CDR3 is TGTGCCAGCAGCCTGGGCGGGACTAACTATGGCTACACCTTC. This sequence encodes CASSLGGTNYGYTF.